This TCR beta chain derives from a study of blood T cell repertoires in COVID-19. On the study more broadly: From T cells, B-cell-depleted T cells, or PBMCs came the material, which was cDNA or gDNA.

Sequenced by immunoSEQ multiplex PCR; TCRdb stores in-frame clones only, minus some. The table lists 450,000 or so clones, 75% to 90% of them singletons. The CDR3 loop spans 16 amino acids. Those enrolled in Seattle joined during active infection and were followed longitudinally afterward. The clonotype originates from a woman aged 40 to 50 with COVID-19, enrolled during active disease. The sample comprised peripheral blood. The V call is TRBV21-1, the J call TRBJ2-7; the DNA was not compared with TRBD1, the D call given in the table. TRBV21-1 corresponds to a pseudogene. CDR3 DNA sequence: TGTGCCAGCAGCAATATTCGGGACAGTCTTTCCTACGAGCAGTACTTC. This translates into CASSNIRDSLSYEQYF.